This T cell receptor beta chain was obtained from a study of T-cell reconstitution after alpha-beta-depleted transplantation in children. This clonotype was counted at least ten times. The CDR3 consists of 15 residues. The germline gives CDR1 DFQATT, CDR2 SNEGSKA (reference sequence). V was clipped by 5 bases and J by 4 bases; unmatched bases: 7. TCRbeta library preparation incorporated unique molecular identifiers. TCRdb itself ran the PCR reads through MiXCR, one entry per CDR3 protein. The repertoire includes around 600,000 distinct CDR3 sequences, about 15% of them detected once, and 1.1% sits in the top ten.

Material: PBMCs from the stem cell graft donor, obtained from the stem cell graft. The V call is TRBV20-1, the J call TRBJ2-7; TRBD2 agrees at 14 bases. The TCR sequence derives from a human donor who donated a stem cell graft to a child with acute myeloid leukemia. CDR3 nucleotides: TGCAGTGCTCCCGGACTAGCGGGGGGACCTTACGAGCAGTACTTC. Encoded protein: CSAPGLAGGPYEQYF.